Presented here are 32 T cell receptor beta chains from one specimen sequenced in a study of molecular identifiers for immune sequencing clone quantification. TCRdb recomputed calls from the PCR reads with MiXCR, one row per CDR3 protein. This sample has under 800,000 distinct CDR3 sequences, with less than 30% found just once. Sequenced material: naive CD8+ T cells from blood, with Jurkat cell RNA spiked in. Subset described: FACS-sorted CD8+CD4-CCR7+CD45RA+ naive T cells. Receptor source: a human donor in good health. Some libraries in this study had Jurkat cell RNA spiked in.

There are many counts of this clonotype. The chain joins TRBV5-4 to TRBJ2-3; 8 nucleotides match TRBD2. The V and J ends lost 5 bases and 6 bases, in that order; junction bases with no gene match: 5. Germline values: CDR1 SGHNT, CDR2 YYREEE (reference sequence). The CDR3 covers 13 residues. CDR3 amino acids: CASRLADGDTQYF. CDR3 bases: TGTGCCAGCAGACTAGCGGACGGCGATACGCAGTATTTT.

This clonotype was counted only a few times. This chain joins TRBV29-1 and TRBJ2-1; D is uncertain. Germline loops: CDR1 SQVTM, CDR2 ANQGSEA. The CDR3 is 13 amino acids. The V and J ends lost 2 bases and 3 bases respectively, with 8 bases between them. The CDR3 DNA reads TGCAGCGTTGAACCAGCCAACTACAATGAGCAGTTCTTC. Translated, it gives CSVEPANYNEQFF.

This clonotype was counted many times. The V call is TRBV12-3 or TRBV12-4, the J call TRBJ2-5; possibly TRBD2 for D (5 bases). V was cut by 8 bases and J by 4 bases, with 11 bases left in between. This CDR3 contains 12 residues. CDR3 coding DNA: TGTGCCAGCGCATCTAGCCCAGAGACCCAGTACTTC. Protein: CASASSPETQYF.

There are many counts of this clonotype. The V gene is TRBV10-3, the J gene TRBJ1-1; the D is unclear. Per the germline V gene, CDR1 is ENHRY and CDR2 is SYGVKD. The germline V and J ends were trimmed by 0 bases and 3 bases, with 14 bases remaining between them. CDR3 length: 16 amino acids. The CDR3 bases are TGTGCCATCAGTGAGTCGGCTCAAACTTCCTACACTGAAGCTTTCTTT. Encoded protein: CAISESAQTSYTEAFF.

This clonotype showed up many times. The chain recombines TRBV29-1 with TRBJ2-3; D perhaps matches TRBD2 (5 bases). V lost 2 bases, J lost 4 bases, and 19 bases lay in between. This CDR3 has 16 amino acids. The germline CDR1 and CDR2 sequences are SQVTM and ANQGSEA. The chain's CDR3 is CSVEWSLLEGPDTQYF. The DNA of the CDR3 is TGCAGCGTTGAATGGTCGTTACTAGAGGGTCCAGATACGCAGTATTTT.

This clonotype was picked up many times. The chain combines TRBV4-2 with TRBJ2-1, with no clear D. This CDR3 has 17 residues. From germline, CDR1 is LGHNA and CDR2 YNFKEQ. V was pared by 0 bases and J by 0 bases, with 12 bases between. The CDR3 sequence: CASSQDPTHSSYNEQFF. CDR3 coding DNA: TGTGCCAGCAGCCAAGACCCGACACACAGCTCCTACAATGAGCAGTTCTTC.

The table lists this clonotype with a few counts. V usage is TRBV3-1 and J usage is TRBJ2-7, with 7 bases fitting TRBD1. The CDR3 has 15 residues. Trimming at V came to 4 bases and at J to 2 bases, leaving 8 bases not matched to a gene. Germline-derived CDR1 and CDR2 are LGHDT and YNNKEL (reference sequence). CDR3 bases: TGTGCCAGCAGCCCCGACCCGGGACAGACCTACGAGCAGTACTTC. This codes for CASSPDPGQTYEQYF.

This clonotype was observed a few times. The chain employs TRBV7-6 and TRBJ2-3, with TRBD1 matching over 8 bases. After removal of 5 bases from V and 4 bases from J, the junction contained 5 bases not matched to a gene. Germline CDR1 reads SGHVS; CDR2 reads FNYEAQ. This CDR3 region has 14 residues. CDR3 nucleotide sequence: TGTGCCAGCAGCCAATACAGGGGGTCAGATACGCAGTATTTT. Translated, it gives CASSQYRGSDTQYF.

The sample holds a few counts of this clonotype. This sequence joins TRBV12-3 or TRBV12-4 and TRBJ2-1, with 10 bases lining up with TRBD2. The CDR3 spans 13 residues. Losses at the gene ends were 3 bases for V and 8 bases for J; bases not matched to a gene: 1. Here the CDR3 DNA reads TGTGCCAGCAGTTTGCTAGCGGGAGATGAGCAGTTCTTC. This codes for CASSLLAGDEQFF.

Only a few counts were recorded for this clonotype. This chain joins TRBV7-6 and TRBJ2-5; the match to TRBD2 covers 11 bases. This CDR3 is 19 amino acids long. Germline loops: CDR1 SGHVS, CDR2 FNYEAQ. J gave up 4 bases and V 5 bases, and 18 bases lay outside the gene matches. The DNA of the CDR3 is TGTGCCAGCAGCGGATCTAAAGGGACTAGCGGTTTCGAGGGAGAGACCCAGTACTTC. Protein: CASSGSKGTSGFEGETQYF. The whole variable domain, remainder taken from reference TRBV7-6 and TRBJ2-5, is GAGVSQSPRYKVTKRGQDVALRCDPISGHVSLYWYRQALGQGPEFLTYFNYEAQQDKSGLPNDRFSAERPEGSISTLTIQRTEQRDSAMYRCASSGSKGTSGFEGETQYFGPGTRLLVL.

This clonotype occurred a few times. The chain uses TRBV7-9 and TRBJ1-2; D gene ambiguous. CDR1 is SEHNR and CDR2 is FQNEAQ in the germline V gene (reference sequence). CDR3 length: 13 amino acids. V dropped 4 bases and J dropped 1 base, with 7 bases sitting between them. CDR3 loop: CASSWTDNYGYTF. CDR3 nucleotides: TGTGCCAGCAGCTGGACGGATAACTATGGCTACACCTTC.

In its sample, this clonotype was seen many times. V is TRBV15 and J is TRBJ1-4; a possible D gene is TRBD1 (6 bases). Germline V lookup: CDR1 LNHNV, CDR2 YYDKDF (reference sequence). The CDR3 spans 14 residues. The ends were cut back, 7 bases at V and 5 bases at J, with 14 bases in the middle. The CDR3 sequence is CATNTGPINEKLFF. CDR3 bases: TGTGCCACCAATACAGGGCCCATCAATGAAAAACTGTTTTTT.

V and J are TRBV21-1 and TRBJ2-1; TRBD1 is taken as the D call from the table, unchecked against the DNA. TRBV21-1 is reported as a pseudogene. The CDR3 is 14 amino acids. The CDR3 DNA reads TGTGCCAGCAGCACGGGCGGAGCGAACAATGAGCAGTTCTTC. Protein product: CASSTGGANNEQFF.

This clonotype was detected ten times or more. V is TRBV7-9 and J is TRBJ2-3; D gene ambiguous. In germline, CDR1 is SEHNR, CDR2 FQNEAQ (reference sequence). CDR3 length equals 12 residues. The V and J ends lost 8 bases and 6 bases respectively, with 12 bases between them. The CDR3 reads CASLLRTDTQYF. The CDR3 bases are TGTGCCAGCTTACTAAGGACGGATACGCAGTATTTT.

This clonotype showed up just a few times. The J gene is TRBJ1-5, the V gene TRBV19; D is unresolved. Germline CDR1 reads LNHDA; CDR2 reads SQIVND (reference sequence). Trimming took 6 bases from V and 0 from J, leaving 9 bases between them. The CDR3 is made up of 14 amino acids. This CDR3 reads CASREQFSNQPQHF. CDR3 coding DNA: TGTGCCAGTAGAGAACAGTTTAGCAATCAGCCCCAGCATTTT.

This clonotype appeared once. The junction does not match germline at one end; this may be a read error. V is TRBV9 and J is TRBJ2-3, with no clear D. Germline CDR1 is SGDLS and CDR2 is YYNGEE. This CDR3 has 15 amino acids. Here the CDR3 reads CVSSVVGSSTDTQYF. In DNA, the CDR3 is TGTGTCAGCAGCGTAGTTGGTAGCAGCACAGATACGCAGTATTTT.

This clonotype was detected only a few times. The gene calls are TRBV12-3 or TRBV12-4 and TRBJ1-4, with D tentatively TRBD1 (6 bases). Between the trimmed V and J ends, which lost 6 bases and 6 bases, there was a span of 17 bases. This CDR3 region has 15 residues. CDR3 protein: CASRLAVAGDEKLFF. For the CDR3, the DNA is TGTGCCAGCAGATTGGCGGTGGCAGGGGATGAAAAACTGTTTTTT.

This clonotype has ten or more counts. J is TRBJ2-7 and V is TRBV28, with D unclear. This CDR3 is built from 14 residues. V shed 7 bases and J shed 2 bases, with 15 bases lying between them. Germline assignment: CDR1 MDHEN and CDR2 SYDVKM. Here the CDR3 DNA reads TGTGCCAGCATATCGGCCCGGTCACCCTACGAGCAGTACTTC. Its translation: CASISARSPYEQYF.

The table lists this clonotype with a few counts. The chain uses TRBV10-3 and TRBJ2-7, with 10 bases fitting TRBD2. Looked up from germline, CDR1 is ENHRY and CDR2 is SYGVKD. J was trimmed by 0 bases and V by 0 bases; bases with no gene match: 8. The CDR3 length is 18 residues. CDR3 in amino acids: CAISESSLAGAPSYEQYF. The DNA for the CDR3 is TGTGCCATCAGTGAGTCGAGTCTAGCGGGGGCCCCCTCCTACGAGCAGTACTTC.

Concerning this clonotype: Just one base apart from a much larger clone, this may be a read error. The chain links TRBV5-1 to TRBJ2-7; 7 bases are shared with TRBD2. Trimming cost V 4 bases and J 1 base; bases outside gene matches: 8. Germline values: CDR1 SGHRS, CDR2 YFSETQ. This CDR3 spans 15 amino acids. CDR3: CASSRPGGPSYEQYF. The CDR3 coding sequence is TGCGCCAGCAGCCGGCCGGGGGGACCTTCCTACGAGCAGTACTTC.

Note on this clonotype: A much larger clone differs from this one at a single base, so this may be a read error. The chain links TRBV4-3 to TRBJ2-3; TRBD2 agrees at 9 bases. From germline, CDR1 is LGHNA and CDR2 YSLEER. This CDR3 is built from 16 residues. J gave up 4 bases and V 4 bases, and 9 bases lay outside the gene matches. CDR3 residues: CASSRGRGRGPDTQYF. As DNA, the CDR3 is TGCGCCAGCAGCCGCGGGAGGGGCAGGGGCCCAGATACGCAGTATTTT.

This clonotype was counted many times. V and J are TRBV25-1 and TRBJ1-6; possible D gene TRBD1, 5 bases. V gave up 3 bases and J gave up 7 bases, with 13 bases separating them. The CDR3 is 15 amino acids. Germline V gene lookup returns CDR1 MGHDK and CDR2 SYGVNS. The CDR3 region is CASSDSDSWNSPLHF. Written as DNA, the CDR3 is TGTGCCAGCAGTGACTCCGACAGCTGGAATTCACCCCTCCACTTT.

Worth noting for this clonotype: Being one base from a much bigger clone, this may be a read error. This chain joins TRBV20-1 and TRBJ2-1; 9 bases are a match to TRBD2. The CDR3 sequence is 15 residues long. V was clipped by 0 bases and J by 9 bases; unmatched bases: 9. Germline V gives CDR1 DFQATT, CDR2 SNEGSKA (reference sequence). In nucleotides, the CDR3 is TGCAGTGCTAGAGATTTAGCCGTGACTAGCGGTGAGCAGTTCTTC. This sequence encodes CSARDLAVTSGEQFF.

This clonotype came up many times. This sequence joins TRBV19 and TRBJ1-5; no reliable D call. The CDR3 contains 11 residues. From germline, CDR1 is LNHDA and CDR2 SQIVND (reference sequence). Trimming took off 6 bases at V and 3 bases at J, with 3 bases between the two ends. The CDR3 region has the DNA TGTGCCAGTAGCAACAATCAGCCCCAGCATTTT. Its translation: CASSNNQPQHF.

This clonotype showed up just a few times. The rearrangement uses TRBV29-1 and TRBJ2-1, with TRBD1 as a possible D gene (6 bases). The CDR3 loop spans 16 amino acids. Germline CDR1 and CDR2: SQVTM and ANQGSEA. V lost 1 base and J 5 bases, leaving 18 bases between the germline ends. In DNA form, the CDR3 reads TGCAGCGTTGAAGCCCCTCAGGTTGGGACACACAATGAGCAGTTCTTC. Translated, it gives CSVEAPQVGTHNEQFF.

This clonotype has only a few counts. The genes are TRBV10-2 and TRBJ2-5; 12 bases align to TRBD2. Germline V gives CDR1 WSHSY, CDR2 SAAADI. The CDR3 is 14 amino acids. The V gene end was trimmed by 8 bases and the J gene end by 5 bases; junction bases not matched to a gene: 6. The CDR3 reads CASGPSGRAETQYF. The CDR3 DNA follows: TGCGCCAGCGGACCTAGCGGGAGGGCCGAGACCCAGTACTTC.

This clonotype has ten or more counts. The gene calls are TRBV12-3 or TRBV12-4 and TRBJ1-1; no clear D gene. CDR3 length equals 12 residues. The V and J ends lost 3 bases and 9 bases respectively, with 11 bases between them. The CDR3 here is CASSFISIQAFF. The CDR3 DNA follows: TGTGCCAGCAGTTTTATCTCTATTCAAGCTTTCTTT.

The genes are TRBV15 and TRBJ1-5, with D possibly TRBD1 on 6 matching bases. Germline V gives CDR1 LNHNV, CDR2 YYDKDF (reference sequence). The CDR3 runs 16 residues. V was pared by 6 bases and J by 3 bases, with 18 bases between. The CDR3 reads CATSNEQGLDNQPQHF. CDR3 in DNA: TGTGCCACCAGTAATGAACAGGGACTTGACAATCAGCCCCAGCATTTT.

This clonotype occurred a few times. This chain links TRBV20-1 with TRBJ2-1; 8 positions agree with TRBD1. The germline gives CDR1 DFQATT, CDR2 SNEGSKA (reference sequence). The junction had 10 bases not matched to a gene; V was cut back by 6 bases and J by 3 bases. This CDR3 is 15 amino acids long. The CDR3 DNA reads TGCAGTGCACTCGCCGAGGACAGGGTCTACAATGAGCAGTTCTTC. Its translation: CSALAEDRVYNEQFF.

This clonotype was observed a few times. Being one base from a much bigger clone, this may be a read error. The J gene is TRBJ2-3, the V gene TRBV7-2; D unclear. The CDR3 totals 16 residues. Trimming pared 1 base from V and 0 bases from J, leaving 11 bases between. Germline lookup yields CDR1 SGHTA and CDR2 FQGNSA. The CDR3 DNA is TGTGCCAGCAGCTTAGTGGTATCATGGAGCACAGATACGCAGTATTTT. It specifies CASSLVVSWSTDTQYF.

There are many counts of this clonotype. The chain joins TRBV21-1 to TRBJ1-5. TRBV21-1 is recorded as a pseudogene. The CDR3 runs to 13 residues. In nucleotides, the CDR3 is TGTGCCCCGAGGGCCGGATCCAATCAGCCCCAGCATTTT. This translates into CAPRAGSNQPQHF.

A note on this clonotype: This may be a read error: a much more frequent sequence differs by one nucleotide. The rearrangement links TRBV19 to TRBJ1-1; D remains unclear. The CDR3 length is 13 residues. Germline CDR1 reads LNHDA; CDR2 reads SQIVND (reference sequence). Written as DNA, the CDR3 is TGTGCCAGTATCAATTTTGCCAACACTGAAACTTTCTTT. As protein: CASINFANTETFF.